Included here is one T cell receptor (beta chain) sequence, with context. V lost 5 bases and J lost 6; bases outside the gene matches: 5. The CDR3 covers 13 residues. Germline-derived CDR1 and CDR2 are SGHTA and FQGTGA. TCRdb's copy holds only in-frame clones and misses some; the assay was immunoSEQ multiplex PCR. This sample carries 30,000 to 35,000 clones, 93% of them seen once, and the ten largest clones take roughly 10%. The data originate from a study of T cells in tuberculosis. Looking at the study overall: IGRA-negative adolescents, IGRA-positive adolescents with latent tuberculosis and adults with active tuberculosis formed this South African cohort.

As for time point: new active TB diagnosis, blood taken before or within 7 days of starting treatment. The material sequenced was PBMCs, taken at tuberculosis diagnosis. The receptor was isolated from an adult with tuberculosis. This chain joins TRBV7-3 and TRBJ2-3; the match to TRBD2 covers 7 bases. The CDR3 region is CASSALAADTQYF. The CDR3 DNA reads as TGTGCCAGCAGCGCCCTAGCGGCGGATACGCAGTATTTT.